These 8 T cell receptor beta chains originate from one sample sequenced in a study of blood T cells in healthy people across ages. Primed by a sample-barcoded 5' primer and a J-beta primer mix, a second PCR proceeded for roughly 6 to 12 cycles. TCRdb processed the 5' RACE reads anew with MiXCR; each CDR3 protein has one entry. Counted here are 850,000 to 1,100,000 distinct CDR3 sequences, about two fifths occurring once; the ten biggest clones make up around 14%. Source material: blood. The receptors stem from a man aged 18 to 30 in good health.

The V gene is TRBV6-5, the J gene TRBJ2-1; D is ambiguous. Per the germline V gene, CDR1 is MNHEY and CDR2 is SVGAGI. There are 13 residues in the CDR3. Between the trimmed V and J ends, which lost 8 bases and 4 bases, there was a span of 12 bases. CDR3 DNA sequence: TGTGCCAGCCGTAAGACCCGATACAATGAGCAGTTCTTC. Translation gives CASRKTRYNEQFF.

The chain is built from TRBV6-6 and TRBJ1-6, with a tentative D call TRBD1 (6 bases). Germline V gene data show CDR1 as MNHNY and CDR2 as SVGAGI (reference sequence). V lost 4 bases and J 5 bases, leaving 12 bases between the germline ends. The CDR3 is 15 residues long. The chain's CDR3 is CASSWSGADNSPLHF. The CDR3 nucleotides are TGTGCCAGCAGTTGGTCGGGGGCAGATAATTCACCCCTCCACTTT.

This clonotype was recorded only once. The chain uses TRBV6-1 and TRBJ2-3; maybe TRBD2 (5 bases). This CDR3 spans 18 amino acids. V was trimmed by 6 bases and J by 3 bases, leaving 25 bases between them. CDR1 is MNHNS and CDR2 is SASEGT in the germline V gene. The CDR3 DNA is TGTGCCAGCAGCGATGCCAGTGGGCTCGGGATTCTGACAGATACGCAGTATTTT. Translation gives CASSDASGLGILTDTQYF.

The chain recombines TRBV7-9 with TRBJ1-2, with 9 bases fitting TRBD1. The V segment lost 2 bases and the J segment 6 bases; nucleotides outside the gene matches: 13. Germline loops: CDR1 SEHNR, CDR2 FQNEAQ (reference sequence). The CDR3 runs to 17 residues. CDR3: CASSLTLRRTGVNGYTF. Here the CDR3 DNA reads TGTGCCAGCAGCTTAACCCTCCGCCGGACAGGGGTGAATGGCTACACCTTC.

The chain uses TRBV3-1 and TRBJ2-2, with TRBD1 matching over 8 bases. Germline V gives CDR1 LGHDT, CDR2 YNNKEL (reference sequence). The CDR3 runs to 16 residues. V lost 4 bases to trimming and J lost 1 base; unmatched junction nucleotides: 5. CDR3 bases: TGTGCCAGCAGCCCCACAGGACAGGGGAACACCGGGGAGCTGTTTTTT. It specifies CASSPTGQGNTGELFF. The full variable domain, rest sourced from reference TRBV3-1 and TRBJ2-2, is DTAVSQTPKYLVTQMGNDKSIKCEQNLGHDTMYWYKQDSKKFLKIMFSYNNKELIINETVPNRFSPKSPDKAHLNLHINSLELGDSAVYFCASSPTGQGNTGELFFGEGSRLTVL.

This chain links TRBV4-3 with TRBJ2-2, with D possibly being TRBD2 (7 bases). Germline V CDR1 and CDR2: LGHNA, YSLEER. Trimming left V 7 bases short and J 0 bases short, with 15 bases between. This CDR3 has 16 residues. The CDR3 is CASKPLGGPNTGELFF. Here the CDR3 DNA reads TGCGCCAGCAAGCCCTTGGGGGGGCCGAACACCGGGGAGCTGTTTTTT.

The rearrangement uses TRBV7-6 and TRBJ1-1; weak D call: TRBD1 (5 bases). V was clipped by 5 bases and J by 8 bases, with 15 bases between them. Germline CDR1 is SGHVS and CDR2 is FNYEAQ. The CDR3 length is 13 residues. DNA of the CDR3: TGTGCCAGCAGCCCCGGACGGGACCAAGAAGCTTTCTTT. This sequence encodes CASSPGRDQEAFF.

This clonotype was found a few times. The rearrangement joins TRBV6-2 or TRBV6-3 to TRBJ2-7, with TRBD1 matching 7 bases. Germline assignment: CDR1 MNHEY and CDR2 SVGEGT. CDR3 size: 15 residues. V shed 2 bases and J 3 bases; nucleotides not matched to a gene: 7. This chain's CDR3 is CASSYGTDRSYEQYF. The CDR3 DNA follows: TGTGCCAGCAGTTACGGGACAGACCGGAGCTACGAGCAGTACTTC.